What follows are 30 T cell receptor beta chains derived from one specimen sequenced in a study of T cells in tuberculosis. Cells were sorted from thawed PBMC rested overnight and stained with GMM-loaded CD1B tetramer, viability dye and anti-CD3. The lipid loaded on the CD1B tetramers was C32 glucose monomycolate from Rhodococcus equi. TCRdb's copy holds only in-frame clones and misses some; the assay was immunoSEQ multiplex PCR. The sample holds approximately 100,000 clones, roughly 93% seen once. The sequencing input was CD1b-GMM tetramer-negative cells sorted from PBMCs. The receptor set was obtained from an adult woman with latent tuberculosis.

The CDR3: CASSEVLGSNQPQHF. The CDR3 nucleotides are TGTGCCAGCAGTGAAGTTCTGGGCAGCAATCAGCCCCAGCATTTT. This chain uses TRBV2 with TRBJ1-5; D unclear. From germline, CDR1 is SNHLY and CDR2 FYNNEI. The V and J ends lost 1 base and 1 base respectively, with 8 bases between them. The CDR3 contains 15 residues.

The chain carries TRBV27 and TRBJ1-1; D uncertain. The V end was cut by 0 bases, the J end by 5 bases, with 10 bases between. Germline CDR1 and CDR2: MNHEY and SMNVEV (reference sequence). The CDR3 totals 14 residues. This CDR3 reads CASSLSGVGTEAFF. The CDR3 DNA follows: TGTGCCAGCAGTTTATCGGGAGTCGGGACTGAAGCTTTCTTT.

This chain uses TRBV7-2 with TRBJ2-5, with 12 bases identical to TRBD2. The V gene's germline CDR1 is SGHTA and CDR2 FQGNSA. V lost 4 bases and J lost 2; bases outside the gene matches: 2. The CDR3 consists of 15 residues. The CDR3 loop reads CASSSGLAGQETQYF. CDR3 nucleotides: TGTGCCAGCAGCTCAGGACTAGCGGGGCAAGAGACCCAGTACTTC. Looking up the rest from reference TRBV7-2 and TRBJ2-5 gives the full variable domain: GAGVSQSPSNKVTEKGKDVELRCDPISGHTALYWYRQSLGQGLEFLIYFQGNSAPDKSGLPSDRFSAERTGGSVSTLTIQRTQQEDSAVYLCASSSGLAGQETQYFGPGTRLLVL.

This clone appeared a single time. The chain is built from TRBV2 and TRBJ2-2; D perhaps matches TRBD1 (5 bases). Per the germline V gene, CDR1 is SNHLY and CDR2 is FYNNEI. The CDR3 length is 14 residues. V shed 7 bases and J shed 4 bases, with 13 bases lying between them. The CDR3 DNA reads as TGTGCCAGCAAGGACACTTCGGGCACCGGGGAGCTGTTTTTT. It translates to CASKDTSGTGELFF.

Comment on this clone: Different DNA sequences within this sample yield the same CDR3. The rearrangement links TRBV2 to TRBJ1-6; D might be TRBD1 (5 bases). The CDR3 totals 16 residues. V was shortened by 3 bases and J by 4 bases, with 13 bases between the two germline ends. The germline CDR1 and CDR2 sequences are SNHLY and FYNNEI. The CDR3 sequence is CASSDRGTLYNSPLHF. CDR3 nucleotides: TGTGCCAGCAGTGATCGGGGGACCCTATATAATTCACCCCTCCACTTT.

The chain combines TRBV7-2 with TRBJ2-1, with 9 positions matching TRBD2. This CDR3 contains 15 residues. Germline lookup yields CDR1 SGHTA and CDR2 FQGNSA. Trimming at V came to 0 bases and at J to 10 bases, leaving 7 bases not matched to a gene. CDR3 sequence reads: CASSLAAGGAGEQFF. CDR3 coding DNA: TGTGCCAGCAGCTTAGCGGCGGGGGGGGCCGGGGAGCAGTTCTTC.

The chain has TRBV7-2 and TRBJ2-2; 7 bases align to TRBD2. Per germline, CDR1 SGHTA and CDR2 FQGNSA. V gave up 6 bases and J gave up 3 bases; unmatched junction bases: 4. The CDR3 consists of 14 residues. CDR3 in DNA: TGTGCCAGCAGACTAGGGAGGGACACCGGGGAGCTGTTTTTT. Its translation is CASRLGRDTGELFF.

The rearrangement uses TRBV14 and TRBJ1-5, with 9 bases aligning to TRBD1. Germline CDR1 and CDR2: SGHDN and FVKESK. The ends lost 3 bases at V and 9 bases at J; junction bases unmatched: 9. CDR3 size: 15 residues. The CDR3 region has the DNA TGTGCCAGCAGCCATCGGGACAGGGCCCGGGGGCCCCAGCATTTT. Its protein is CASSHRDRARGPQHF.

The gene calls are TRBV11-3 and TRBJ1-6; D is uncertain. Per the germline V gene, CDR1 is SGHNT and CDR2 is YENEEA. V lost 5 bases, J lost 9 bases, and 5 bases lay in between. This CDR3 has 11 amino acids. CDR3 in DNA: TGTGCCAGCAGCAAGCGTTCACCCCTCCACTTT. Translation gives CASSKRSPLHF. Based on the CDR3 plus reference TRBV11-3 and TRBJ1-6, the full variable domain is EAGVVQSPRYKIIEKKQPVAFWCNPISGHNTLYWYLQNLGQGPELLIRYENEEAVDDSQLPKDRFSAERLKGVDSTLKIQPAELGDSAVYLCASSKRSPLHFGNGTRLTVT.

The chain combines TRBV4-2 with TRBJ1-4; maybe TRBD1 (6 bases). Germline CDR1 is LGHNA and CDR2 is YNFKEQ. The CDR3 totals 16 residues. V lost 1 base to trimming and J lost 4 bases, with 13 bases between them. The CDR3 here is CASSQAQGPYNEKLFF. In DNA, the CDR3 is TGTGCCAGCAGCCAAGCCCAGGGGCCTTATAATGAAAAACTGTTTTTT.

In nucleotides, the CDR3 is TGTGCCAGCAGTACGGCCCCACAGGGCTTGGCGCGGGGCTACACCTTC. Residues: CASSTAPQGLARGYTF. The chain combines TRBV2 with TRBJ1-2; a weak D match, TRBD1 (6 bases). CDR1 and CDR2 (germline): SNHLY, FYNNEI. Trimming removed 5 bases from V and 8 bases from J, with 24 bases in between. The CDR3 covers 16 residues.

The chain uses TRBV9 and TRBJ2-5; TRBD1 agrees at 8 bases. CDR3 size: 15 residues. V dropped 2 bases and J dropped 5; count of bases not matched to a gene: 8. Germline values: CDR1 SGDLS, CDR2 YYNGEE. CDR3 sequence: CASSVSLGQVETQYF. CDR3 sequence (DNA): TGTGCCAGCAGCGTGTCGCTGGGACAGGTTGAGACCCAGTACTTC.

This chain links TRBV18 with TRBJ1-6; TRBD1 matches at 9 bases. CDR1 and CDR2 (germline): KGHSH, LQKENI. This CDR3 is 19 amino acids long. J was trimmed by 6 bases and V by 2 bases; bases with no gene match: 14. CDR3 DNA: TGTGCCAGCTCACCAAAGTTAGTGGGGGGACAGGGTGCTAATTCACCCCTCCACTTT. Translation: CASSPKLVGGQGANSPLHF.

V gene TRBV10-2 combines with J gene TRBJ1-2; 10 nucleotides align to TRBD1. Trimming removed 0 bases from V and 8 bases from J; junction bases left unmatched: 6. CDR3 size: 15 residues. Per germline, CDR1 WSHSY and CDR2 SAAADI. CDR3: CASSESKGTGEGYTF. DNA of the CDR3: TGCGCCAGCAGTGAGTCGAAAGGGACAGGGGAAGGCTACACCTTC.

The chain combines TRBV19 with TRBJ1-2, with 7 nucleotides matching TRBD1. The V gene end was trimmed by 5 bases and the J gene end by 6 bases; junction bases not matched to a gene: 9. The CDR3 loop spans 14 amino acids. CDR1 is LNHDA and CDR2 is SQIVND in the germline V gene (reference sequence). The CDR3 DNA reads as TGTGCCAGTAGTGAATTAAGGGGGCTCCATGGCTACACCTTC. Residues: CASSELRGLHGYTF.

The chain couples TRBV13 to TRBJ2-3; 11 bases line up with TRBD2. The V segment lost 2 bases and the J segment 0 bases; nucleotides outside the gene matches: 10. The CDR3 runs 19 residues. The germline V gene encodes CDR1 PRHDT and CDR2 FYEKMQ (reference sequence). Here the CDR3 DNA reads TGTGCCAGCAGCTTAATAGTAACTAGCGGGGGAGGAAGCACAGATACGCAGTATTTT. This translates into CASSLIVTSGGGSTDTQYF.

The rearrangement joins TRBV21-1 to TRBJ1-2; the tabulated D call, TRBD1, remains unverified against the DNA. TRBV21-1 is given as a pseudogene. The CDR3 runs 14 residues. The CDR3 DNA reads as TGTGCCAGCAGCAAAGCACAGGGGGCGCGGGGCTACACCTTC. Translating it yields CASSKAQGARGYTF.

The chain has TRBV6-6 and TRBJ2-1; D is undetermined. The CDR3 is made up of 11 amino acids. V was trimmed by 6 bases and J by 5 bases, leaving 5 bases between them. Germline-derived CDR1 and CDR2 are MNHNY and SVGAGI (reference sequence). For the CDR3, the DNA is TGTGCCAGCAGAACAAACAATGAGCAGTTCTTC. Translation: CASRTNNEQFF.

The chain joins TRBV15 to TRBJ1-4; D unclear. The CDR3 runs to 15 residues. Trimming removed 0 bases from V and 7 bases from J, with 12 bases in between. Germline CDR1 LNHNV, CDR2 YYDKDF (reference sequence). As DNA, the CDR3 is TGTGCCACCAGCAGAGAAAGGAGTCTGGGTGAAAAACTGTTTTTT. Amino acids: CATSRERSLGEKLFF.

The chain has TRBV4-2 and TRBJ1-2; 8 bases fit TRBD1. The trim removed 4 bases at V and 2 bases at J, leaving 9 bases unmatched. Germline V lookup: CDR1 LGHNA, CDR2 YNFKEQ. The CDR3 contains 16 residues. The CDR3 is CASSPGGQGANYGYTF. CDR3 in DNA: TGTGCCAGCAGCCCCGGAGGGCAGGGGGCGAACTATGGCTACACCTTC.

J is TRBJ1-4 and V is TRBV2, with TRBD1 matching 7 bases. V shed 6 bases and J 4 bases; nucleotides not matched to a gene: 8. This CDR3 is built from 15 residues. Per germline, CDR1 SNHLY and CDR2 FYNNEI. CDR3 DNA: TGTGCCAGCAGACGTGGACAGGAGAATAATGAAAAACTGTTTTTT. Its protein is CASRRGQENNEKLFF.

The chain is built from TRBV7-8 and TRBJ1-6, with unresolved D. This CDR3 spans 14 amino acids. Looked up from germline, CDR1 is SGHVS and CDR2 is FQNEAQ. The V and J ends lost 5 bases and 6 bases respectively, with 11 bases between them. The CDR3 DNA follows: TGTGCCAGCAGCCTATCCTTGTCTAATTCACCCCTCCACTTT. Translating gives CASSLSLSNSPLHF.

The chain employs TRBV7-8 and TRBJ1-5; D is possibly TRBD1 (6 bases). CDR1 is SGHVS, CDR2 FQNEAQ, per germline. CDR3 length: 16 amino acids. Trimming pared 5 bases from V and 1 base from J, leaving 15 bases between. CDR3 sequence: CASSASLRGSNQPQHF. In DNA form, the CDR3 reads TGTGCCAGCAGCGCCTCTTTGAGGGGGAGCAATCAGCCCCAGCATTTT.

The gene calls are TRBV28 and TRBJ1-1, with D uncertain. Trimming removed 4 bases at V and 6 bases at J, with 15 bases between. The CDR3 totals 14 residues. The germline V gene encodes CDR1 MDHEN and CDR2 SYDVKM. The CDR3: CASSSRAEVAEAFF. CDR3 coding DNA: TGTGCCAGCAGTTCCCGCGCGGAAGTGGCTGAAGCTTTCTTT.

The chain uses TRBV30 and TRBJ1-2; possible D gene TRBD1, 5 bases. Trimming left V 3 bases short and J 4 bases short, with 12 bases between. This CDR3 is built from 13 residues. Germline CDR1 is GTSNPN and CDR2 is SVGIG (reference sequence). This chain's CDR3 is CAWSLGGGYGYTF. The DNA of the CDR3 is TGTGCCTGGAGCTTGGGGGGAGGCTATGGCTACACCTTC.

This CDR3 reads CASSSPSGLPETQYF. The CDR3 DNA is TGTGCCAGCAGTTCGCCATCAGGGCTCCCAGAGACCCAGTACTTC. The J gene is TRBJ2-5, the V gene TRBV28; possibly TRBD1 for D (5 bases). Between the trimmed V and J ends, which lost 4 bases and 4 bases, there was a span of 16 bases. The CDR3 length is 15 residues. CDR1 is MDHEN, CDR2 SYDVKM, per germline. Together with reference TRBV28 and TRBJ2-5, the CDR3 gives the full variable domain: DVKVTQSSRYLVKRTGEKVFLECVQDMDHENMFWYRQDPGLGLRLIYFSYDVKMKEKGDIPEGYSVSREKKERFSLILESASTNQTSMYLCASSSPSGLPETQYFGPGTRLLVL.

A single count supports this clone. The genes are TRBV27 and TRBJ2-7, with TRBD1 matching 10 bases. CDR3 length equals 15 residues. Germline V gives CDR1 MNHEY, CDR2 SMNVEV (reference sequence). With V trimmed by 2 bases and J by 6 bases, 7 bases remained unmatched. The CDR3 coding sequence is TGTGCCAGCAGTTTACTCGACAGGGGGCTTGGCGAGCAGTACTTC. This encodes CASSLLDRGLGEQYF.

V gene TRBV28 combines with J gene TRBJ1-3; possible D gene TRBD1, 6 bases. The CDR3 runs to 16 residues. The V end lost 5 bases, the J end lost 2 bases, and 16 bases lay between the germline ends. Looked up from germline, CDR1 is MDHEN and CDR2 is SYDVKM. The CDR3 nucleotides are TGTGCCAGCAGTGTGGTTGGACAGACAACTGGAAACACCATATATTTT. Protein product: CASSVVGQTTGNTIYF.

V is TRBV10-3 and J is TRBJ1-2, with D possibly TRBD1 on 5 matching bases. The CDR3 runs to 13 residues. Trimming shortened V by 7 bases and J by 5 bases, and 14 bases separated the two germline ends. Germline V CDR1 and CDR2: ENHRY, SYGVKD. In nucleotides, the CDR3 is TGTGCCATCAAATACCCCAGGGAATATGGCTACACCTTC. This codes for CAIKYPREYGYTF.

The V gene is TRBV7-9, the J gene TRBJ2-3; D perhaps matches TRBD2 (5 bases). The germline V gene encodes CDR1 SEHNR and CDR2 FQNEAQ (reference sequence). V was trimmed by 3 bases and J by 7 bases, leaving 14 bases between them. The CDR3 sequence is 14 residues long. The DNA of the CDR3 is TGTGCCAGCAGCTTTACGAGGGCCTCCAATACGCAGTATTTT. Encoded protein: CASSFTRASNTQYF.